This T cell receptor (beta chain) came from a study of blood T cells in healthy people across ages. This clonotype was detected only a few times. Primed by a sample-barcoded 5' primer and a J-beta primer mix, a second PCR proceeded for about 7 to 12 cycles. Each cDNA was tagged by a template-switch adaptor containing 12 random nucleotides. A single record per CDR3 protein comes from TCRdb applying MiXCR to the 5' RACE reads. Of about 1.4 million distinct CDR3 sequences listed, approximately 59% were seen once; the top ten hold approximately 7%. The CDR3 loop spans 16 amino acids. V was pared by 4 bases and J by 2 bases, with 18 bases between. Germline assignment: CDR1 SGHKS and CDR2 YYEKEE (reference sequence).

The TCR was taken from a man younger than 35 in good health. V usage is TRBV5-5 and J usage is TRBJ2-5, with a possible D match to TRBD2 (6 bases). Sequencing was performed on blood. CDR3 sequence: CASSLLPGLLQETQYF. The CDR3, as DNA: TGTGCCAGCAGCCTACTCCCGGGACTCCTTCAAGAGACCCAGTACTTC.